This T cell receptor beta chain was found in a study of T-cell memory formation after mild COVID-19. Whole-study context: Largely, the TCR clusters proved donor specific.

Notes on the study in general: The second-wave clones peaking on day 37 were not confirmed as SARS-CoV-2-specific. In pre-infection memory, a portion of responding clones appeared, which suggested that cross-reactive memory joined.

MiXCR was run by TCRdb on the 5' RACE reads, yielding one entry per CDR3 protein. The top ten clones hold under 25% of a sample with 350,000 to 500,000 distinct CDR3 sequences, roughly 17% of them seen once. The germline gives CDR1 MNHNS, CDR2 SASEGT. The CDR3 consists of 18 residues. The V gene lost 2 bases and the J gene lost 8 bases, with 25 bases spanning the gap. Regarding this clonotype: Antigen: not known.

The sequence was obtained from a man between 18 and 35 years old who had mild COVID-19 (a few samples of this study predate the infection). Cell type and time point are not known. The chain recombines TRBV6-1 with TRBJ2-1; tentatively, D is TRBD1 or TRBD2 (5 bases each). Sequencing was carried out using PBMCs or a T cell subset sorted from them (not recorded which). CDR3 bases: TGTGCCAGCAGTGAATGGGGTGGGGCCACCCTTTTGGGGGATGAGCAGTTCTTC. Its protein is CASSEWGGATLLGDEQFF.